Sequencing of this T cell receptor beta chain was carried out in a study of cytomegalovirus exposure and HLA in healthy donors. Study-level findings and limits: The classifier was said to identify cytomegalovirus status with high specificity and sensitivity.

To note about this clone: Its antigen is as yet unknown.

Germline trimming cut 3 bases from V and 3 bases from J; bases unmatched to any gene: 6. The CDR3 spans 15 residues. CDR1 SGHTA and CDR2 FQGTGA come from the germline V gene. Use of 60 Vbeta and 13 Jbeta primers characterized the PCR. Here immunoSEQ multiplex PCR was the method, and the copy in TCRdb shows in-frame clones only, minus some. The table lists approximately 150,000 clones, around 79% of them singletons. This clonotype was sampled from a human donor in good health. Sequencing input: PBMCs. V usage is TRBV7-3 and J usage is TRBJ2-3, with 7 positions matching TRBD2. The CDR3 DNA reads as TGTGCCAGCAGCTTCAAGGGGAGGGTTACAGATACGCAGTATTTT. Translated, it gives CASSFKGRVTDTQYF.